These 2 T cell receptor beta chains share one sample of origin, sequenced in a study of PD-1 blockade in classical Hodgkin lymphoma. Time point given: cycle 4 day 1 (C4D1), after five to seven weeks of nivolumab. Every patient experienced relapse after autologous stem cell transplantation, and brentuximab vedotin exposure varied. Repertoires were generated with immunoSEQ multiplex PCR, while TCRdb's copy carries only in-frame clones and drops some. The sample lists roughly 49,000 clones; around 90% were seen once. This specimen was peripheral blood mononuclear cells (PBMCs), taken before the fourth cycle of nivolumab. These receptor sequences come from a human donor with classical Hodgkin lymphoma.

The chain recombines TRBV28 with TRBJ2-7; 7 bases fit TRBD1. The germline CDR1 and CDR2 sequences are MDHEN and SYDVKM. The CDR3 length is 15 residues. The junction had 11 bases not matched to a gene; V was cut back by 8 bases and J by 1 base. CDR3 protein: CASSPARQGSYEQYF. As DNA, the CDR3 is TGTGCCAGCTCGCCGGCGCGACAGGGTTCCTACGAGCAGTACTTC.

The V and J genes are TRBV19 and TRBJ1-1; D may be TRBD1 (5 bases). Germline values: CDR1 LNHDA, CDR2 SQIVND (reference sequence). CDR3 size: 13 residues. V was clipped by 4 bases and J by 3 bases, with 9 bases between them. CDR3 region: CASSRQFYTEAFF. The DNA of the CDR3 is TGTGCCAGTAGTAGACAGTTTTACACTGAAGCTTTCTTT.